Presented here are 15 T cell receptor beta chains from one specimen sequenced in a study of identical twins. MiXCR was run by TCRdb on the 5' RACE reads, yielding one entry per CDR3 protein. The table shows hundreds of thousands of distinct CDR3 sequences, with roughly an eighth occurring only once. The sample was also reused in another study, on yellow fever vaccine responses in identical twins.

Sequenced material: PBMCs. The receptor set was obtained from a woman between 18 and 30 years old in good health.

The chain combines TRBV29-1 with TRBJ1-1; 7 nucleotides line up with TRBD1. With 7 bases clipped from V and 1 base from J, the junction kept 9 bases outside the gene matches. Germline V gene sequence: CDR1 SQVTM, CDR2 ANQGSEA. The CDR3 has 14 amino acids. This CDR3 is CSGLTGLANTEAFF. Here the CDR3 DNA reads TGCAGCGGGCTGACAGGGTTGGCGAACACTGAAGCTTTCTTT.

This clonotype turned up a few times. The chain has TRBV7-8 and TRBJ2-1; possible D gene TRBD1, 6 bases. The CDR3 runs to 14 residues. The V gene's germline CDR1 is SGHVS and CDR2 FQNEAQ. V lost 7 bases and J 6 bases, leaving 16 bases between the germline ends. This CDR3 reads CASNPTGSGNEQFF. Here the CDR3 DNA reads TGTGCCAGCAACCCAACAGGGTCGGGCAATGAGCAGTTCTTC. The full variable domain, in which reference TRBV7-8 and TRBJ2-1 provide the parts outside the CDR3, is GAGVSQSPRYKVAKRGQDVALRCDPISGHVSLFWYQQALGQGPEFLTYFQNEAQLDKSGLPSDRFFAERPEGSVSTLKIQRTQQEDSAVYLCASNPTGSGNEQFFGPGTRLTVL.

There are a few counts of this clonotype. This sequence joins TRBV20-1 and TRBJ2-1; D call uncertain. CDR3 length equals 14 residues. CDR1 is DFQATT, CDR2 SNEGSKA, per germline (reference sequence). The V and J ends lost 3 bases and 5 bases respectively, with 14 bases between them. The CDR3 reads CSARTPGPNNEQFF. In DNA form, the CDR3 reads TGCAGTGCTAGGACGCCAGGACCAAACAATGAGCAGTTCTTC.

Only a few counts were recorded for this clonotype. This chain uses TRBV5-1 with TRBJ1-1; TRBD1 aligns across 8 bases. The CDR3 length is 15 residues. Per the germline V gene, CDR1 is SGHRS and CDR2 is YFSETQ. The V segment lost 4 bases and the J segment 5 bases; nucleotides outside the gene matches: 10. The CDR3 loop reads CASSTWTGWDTEAFF. CDR3 sequence (DNA): TGCGCCAGCAGCACCTGGACAGGGTGGGATACTGAAGCTTTCTTT.

The CDR3 DNA follows: TGTGCCAGCAACTCAGGGACAGGGAGCCCCGAGCAGTACGTC. As protein: CASNSGTGSPEQYV. This chain connects TRBV6-2 or TRBV6-3 to TRBJ2-7; TRBD1 agrees at 9 bases. Germline lookup yields CDR1 MNHEY and CDR2 SVGEGT. Trimming at V came to 7 bases and at J to 6 bases, leaving 10 bases not matched to a gene. The CDR3 runs to 14 residues.

In this sample, this clonotype turned up a few times. The J gene is TRBJ1-1, the V gene TRBV6-5, with 8 positions matching TRBD1. V shed 5 bases, J shed 2 bases, and the junction held 10 bases outside the gene matches. From germline, CDR1 is MNHEY and CDR2 SVGAGI. The CDR3 contains 16 residues. The CDR3 nucleotides read TGTGCCAGCAGTACTCCCGGGACAGGAGCTAACACTGAAGCTTTCTTT. Protein: CASSTPGTGANTEAFF.

There are a few counts of this clonotype. This chain links TRBV29-1 with TRBJ2-1, with 9 positions matching TRBD1. Germline loops: CDR1 SQVTM, CDR2 ANQGSEA. The CDR3 runs 14 residues. With 6 bases clipped from V and 3 bases from J, the junction kept 6 bases outside the gene matches. CDR3 sequence: CSVRGDRVYNEQFF. CDR3 sequence (DNA): TGCAGCGTCAGAGGGGACAGGGTCTACAATGAGCAGTTCTTC.

This clonotype was seen more than once but under ten times. The CDR3 coding sequence is TGCAGTGCTAACTTGAAGCGGGCTGCTTGGACAGATACGCAGTATTTT. The encoded protein is CSANLKRAAWTDTQYF. V and J are TRBV20-1 and TRBJ2-3; D may be TRBD2 (6 bases). Trimming stripped 4 bases from V and 3 bases from J, with 20 bases between. This CDR3 spans 16 amino acids. The germline V gene has CDR1 DFQATT and CDR2 SNEGSKA (reference sequence).

This clonotype was seen a few times. The chain uses TRBV10-3 and TRBJ2-7; TRBD2 aligns across 8 bases. The trim removed 3 bases at V and 2 bases at J, leaving 6 bases unmatched. The CDR3 has 15 residues. Germline loops: CDR1 ENHRY, CDR2 SYGVKD. The DNA for the CDR3 is TGTGCCATCAGTGAAGGGGCGGGAGGACCCTACGAGCAGTACTTC. Translating it yields CAISEGAGGPYEQYF.

A remark on this clonotype: The junction does not match germline at one end; this may be a read error. This chain uses TRBV7-9 with TRBJ2-1; tentative D call: TRBD2 (5 bases). The CDR3 is 15 residues long. Germline-derived CDR1 and CDR2 are SEHNR and FQNEAQ (reference sequence). CDR3 bases: TGTGCCAGCAGCTTAAGGGCTAGCCTTGCCGAGGAGCAGCTCTTC. Translating it yields CASSLRASLAEEQLF.

The CDR3 loop reads CASSQVKGHEQFF. In DNA form, the CDR3 reads TGTGCCAGCAGCCAAGTCAAGGGCCATGAGCAGTTCTTC. The chain joins TRBV3-1 to TRBJ2-1; D remains ambiguous. Germline loops: CDR1 LGHDT, CDR2 YNNKEL (reference sequence). The CDR3 runs 13 residues. V lost 1 base and J lost 8, with 9 bases in between.

This clonotype was counted many times. This chain joins TRBV20-1 and TRBJ2-3, with 10 bases identical to TRBD1. Germline CDR1 and CDR2: DFQATT and SNEGSKA (reference sequence). V lost 5 bases, J lost 3 bases, and 14 bases stayed unmatched. The CDR3 runs 17 residues. The CDR3 DNA follows: TGCAGTGCTCGGAACCGCGACAGGGGGCGCGTGACAGATACGCAGTATTTT. This sequence encodes CSARNRDRGRVTDTQYF.

The genes are TRBV29-1 and TRBJ2-3, with 8 positions matching TRBD1. The CDR3 is 13 residues long. With 5 bases clipped from V and 4 bases from J, the junction kept 5 bases outside the gene matches. Germline-derived CDR1 and CDR2 are SQVTM and ANQGSEA. CDR3 protein: CSVTTGVSDTQYF. DNA for the CDR3: TGCAGCGTTACGACAGGGGTGTCAGATACGCAGTATTTT.

This clonotype was picked up a small number of times. The CDR3 bases are TGTGCCAGCTTAGGGGGAGCGACTGAAAAACTGTTTTTT. Its protein product is CASLGGATEKLFF. The chain joins TRBV25-1 to TRBJ1-4; D possibly corresponds to TRBD1 (6 bases). CDR1 is MGHDK and CDR2 is SYGVNS in the germline V gene. The V end was cut by 8 bases, the J end by 7 bases, with 14 bases between. This CDR3 is 13 amino acids long.

This chain uses TRBV15 with TRBJ2-5, with TRBD2 identical over 8 bases. J gave up 5 bases and V 8 bases, and 10 bases lay outside the gene matches. Germline V CDR1 and CDR2: LNHNV, YYDKDF (reference sequence). The CDR3 totals 14 residues. CDR3 residues: CATRDSGAGETQYF. The CDR3 nucleotides are TGTGCCACCCGAGATAGCGGGGCCGGGGAGACCCAGTACTTC.